What follows are 2 T cell receptor beta chains derived from one specimen sequenced in a study of blood T cell repertoires in COVID-19. Measured with immunoSEQ multiplex PCR; TCRdb has only the in-frame clones, and not every one. The top ten clones hold 8% to 11% of a sample with over 150,000 clones, less than 85% of them seen once. The sample was peripheral blood. The receptor set was obtained from a woman of 80 years or more with active or convalescent COVID-19.

Written as DNA, the CDR3 is TGTGCCAGCAGCTTAGGGGGCCCTTATGAGCAGTTCTTC. Translation gives CASSLGGPYEQFF. The chain couples TRBV7-9 to TRBJ2-1; the D gene is possibly TRBD1 (5 bases). The CDR3 extends over 13 amino acids. Germline V gene sequence: CDR1 SEHNR, CDR2 FQNEAQ (reference sequence). V was pared by 1 base and J by 8 bases, with 9 bases between.

The V call is TRBV5-1, the J call TRBJ2-7; tentatively, D is TRBD1 (5 bases). V shed 0 bases and J shed 4 bases, with 8 bases lying between them. CDR3 size: 13 residues. In germline, CDR1 is SGHRS, CDR2 YFSETQ. The CDR3 DNA is TGCGCCAGCAGCTTGGGACAGTTGTACGAGCAGTACTTC. Amino acid sequence: CASSLGQLYEQYF.